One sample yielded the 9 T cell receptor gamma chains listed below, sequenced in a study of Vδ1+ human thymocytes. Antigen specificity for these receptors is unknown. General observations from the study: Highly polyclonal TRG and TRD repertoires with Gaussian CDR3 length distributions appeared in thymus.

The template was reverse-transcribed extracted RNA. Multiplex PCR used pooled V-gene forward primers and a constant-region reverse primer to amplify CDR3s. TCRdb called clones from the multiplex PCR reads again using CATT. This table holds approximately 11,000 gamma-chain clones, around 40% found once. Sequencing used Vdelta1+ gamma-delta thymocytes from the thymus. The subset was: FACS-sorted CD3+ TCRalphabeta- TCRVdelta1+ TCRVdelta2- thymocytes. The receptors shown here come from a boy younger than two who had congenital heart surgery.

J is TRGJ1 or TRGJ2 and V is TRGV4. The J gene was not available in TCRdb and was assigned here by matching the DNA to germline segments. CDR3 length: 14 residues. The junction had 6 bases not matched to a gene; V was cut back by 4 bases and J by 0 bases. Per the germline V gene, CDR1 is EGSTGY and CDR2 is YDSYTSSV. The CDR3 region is CATWESSNYYKKLF. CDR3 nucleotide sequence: TGTGCCACCTGGGAATCATCGAATTATTATAAGAAACTCTTT.

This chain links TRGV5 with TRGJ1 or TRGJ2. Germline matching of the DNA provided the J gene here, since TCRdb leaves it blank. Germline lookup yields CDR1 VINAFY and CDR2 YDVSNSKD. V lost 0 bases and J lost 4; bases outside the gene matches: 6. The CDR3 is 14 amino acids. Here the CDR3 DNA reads TGTGCCACCTGGGACAGGCCTCCCTATTATAAGAAACTCTTT. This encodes CATWDRPPYYKKLF.

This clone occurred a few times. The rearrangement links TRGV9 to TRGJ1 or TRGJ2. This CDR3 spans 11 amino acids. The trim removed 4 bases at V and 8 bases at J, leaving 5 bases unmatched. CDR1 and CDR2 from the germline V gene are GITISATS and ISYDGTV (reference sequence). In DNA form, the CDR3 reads TGTGCCTTGTGGGATGCCGATAAGAAACTCTTT. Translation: CALWDADKKLF.

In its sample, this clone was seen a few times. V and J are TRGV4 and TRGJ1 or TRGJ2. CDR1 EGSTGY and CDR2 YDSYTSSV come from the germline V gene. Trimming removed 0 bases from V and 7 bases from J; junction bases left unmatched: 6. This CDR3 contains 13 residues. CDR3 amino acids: CATWDGPLYKKLF. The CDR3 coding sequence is TGTGCCACCTGGGATGGGCCGTTGTATAAGAAACTCTTT.

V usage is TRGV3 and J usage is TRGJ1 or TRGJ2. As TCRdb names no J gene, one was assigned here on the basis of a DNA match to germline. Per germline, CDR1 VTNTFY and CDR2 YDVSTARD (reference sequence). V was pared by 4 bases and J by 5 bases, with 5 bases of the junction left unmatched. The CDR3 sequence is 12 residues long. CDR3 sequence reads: CATWEEDYKKLF. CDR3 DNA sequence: TGTGCCACCTGGGAAGAGGATTATAAGAAACTCTTT.

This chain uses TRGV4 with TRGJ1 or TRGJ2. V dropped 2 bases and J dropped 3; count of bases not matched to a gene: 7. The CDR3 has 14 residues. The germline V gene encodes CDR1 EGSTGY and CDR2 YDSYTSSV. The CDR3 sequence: CATWDEHSYYKKLF. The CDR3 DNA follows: TGTGCCACCTGGGATGAGCATTCTTATTATAAGAAACTCTTT.

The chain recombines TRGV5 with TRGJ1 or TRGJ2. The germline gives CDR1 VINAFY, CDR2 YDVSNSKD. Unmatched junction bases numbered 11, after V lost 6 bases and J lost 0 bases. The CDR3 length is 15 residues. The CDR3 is CATWRQDSNYYKKLF. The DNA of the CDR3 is TGTGCCACCTGGAGACAAGACTCGAATTATTATAAGAAACTCTTT.

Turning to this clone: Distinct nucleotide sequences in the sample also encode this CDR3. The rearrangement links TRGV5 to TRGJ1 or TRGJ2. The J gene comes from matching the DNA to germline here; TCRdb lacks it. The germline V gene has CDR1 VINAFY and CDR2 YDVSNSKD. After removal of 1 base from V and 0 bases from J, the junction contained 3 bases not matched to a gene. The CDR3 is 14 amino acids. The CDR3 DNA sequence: TGTGCCACCTGGGACAGATCGAATTATTATAAGAAACTCTTT. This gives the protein CATWDRSNYYKKLF.

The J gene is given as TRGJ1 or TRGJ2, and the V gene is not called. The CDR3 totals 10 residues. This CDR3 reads CATCYGHKLF. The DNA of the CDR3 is TGTGCCACCTGTTACGGGCATAAACTCTTT.